This TCR beta chain was identified in a study of T cell responses to AZD1222 COVID-19 vaccine (dated by TCRdb to the early 2020s). Background on the whole study: TCR sequencing covered 230 to 250 trial participants: about 210 given two doses of AZD1222 and around 25 given two doses of MenACWY control vaccine. Trial participants were enrolled into age subgroups of 18-55, 56-69 and 70-plus years, which contained about 150, 28 and 57 TCR-sequenced participants, respectively. The investigation overall reported the following: Participants were mostly white British, with more females than males. The authors suggested clonal diversity may have been underestimated. After two AZD1222 doses, both the breadth and the depth of spike-specific TCRs were significantly higher than at day 0 and than in MenACWY recipients. CD4 TCRs associated with the vaccine covered the entire spike protein, and the dominant responses were in regions 160-218 and 743-854. Only a handful of AZD1222 recipients were SARS-CoV-2 seropositive at baseline, limiting conclusions about previously exposed vaccinees. Because no day 14 peak-response samples were available, repertoires were characterized only after the peak T cell response. The 56-69-year group was small, and its depth increase did not reach significance, likely because of low power. Nearly half of unique spike-specific TCRs reportedly recognized epitopes outside regions mutated in the B.1.351 and B.1.1.7 variants.

Between the V and J ends, shortened by 5 bases and 0 bases respectively, the junction contains 13 bases. The CDR3, from cysteine to phenylalanine, totals 15 residues. Only the CDR3 part of the read is kept: 45 bases, read in frame from the first base. CDR1 is given as MNHEY and CDR2 as SVGAGI, both from the germline V gene. Read against the paper, the sample's time point label means: about 28 days (+/-7) after the second vaccine dose. AZD1222 recipients whose second dose came at about 4 weeks and those whose second dose came at about 12 weeks were combined into one group, since spike-specific TCR depth and breadth did not differ between the two schedules. Vaccinee samples were obtained from the UK trials COV001 and COV002, which included a single-blind randomized controlled phase 2/3 trial of AZD1222 (ChAdOx1 nCoV-19) in healthy adults. For TCRbeta chain sequencing, PBMC samples from trial participants were taken at day 0 and at day 28 after the second dose.

The CDR3 regions of human TCRbeta chains were analyzed by immunosequencing. The authors' analysis ran thus. Repertoire TCRs were checked for matches against a reference library of SARS-CoV-2-specific TCRs that had been generated using the MIRA antigen-specificity platform. Breadth meant the fraction of unique TCRs that were SARS-CoV-2-associated, whereas depth meant the fraction of total T cells that were SARS-CoV-2-associated. Using the MIRA data, each spike-specific TCR was assigned both to the spike region to which the TCR was reactive and to a CD4 or CD8 class. Log10-transformed breadth and depth values were compared by one-way ANOVA with Sidak's multiple comparisons tests. In its TCRdb copy, this immuneACCESS table keeps in-frame sequences only and misses some clones. Where compared with another copy, unresolved V genes explain less than half of these, and the others have no known cause. V and J calls and clone size follow that table, whereas D and trimming were derived from the DNA. Counted in this sample were 60,000 to 80,000 clones; around 82% of them appeared once. Together, the top ten hold around 50% of the sample.

On this clone itself: The antigen it binds to is not known. No clone much larger than this one lies a single base away; base qualities are absent.

Sequencing was performed on peripheral blood, taken 28 days after the second AZD1222 dose. The rearranged chain carries TRBV6-5 and TRBJ1-1; the D gene identity is not certain. The TCR was taken from an adult who received the AZD1222 COVID-19 vaccine. The CDR3 protein is CASSPMGSMNTEAFF. The sequenced DNA is TGTGCCAGCAGTCCCATGGGCAGCATGAACACTGAAGCTTTCTTT.